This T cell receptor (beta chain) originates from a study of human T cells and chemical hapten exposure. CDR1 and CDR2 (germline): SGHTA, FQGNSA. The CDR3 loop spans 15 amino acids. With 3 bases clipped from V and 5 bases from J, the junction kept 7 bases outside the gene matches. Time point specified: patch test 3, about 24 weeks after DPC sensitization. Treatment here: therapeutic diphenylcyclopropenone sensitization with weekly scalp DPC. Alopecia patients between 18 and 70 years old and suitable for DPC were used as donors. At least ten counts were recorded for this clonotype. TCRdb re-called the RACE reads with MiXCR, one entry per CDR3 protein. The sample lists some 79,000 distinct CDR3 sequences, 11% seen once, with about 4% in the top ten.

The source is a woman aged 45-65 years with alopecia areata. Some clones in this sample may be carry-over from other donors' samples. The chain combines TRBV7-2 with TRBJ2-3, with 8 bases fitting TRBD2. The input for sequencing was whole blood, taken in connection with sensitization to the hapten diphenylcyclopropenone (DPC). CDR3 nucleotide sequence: TGTGCCAGCAGCTTGAAGACTAGCGCGGTAGATACGCAGTATTTT. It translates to CASSLKTSAVDTQYF. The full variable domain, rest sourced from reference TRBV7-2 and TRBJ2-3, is GAGVSQSPSNKVTEKGKDVELRCDPISGHTALYWYRQSLGQGLEFLIYFQGNSAPDKSGLPSDRFSAERTGGSVSTLTIQRTQQEDSAVYLCASSLKTSAVDTQYFGPGTRLTVL.